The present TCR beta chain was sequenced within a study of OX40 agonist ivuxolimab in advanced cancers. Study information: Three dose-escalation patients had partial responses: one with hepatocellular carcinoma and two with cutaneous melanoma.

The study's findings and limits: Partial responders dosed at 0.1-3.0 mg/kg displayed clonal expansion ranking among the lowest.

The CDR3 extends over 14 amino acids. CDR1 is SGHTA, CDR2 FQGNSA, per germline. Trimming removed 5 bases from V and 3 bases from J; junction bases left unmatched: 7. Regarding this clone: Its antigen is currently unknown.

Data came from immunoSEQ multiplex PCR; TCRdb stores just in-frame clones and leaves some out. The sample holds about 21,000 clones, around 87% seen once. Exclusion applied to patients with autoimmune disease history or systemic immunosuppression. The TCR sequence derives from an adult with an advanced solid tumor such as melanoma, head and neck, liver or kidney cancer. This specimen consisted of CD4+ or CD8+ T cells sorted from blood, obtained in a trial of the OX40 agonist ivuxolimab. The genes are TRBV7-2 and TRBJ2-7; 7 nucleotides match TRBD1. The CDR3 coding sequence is TGTGCCAGCAGCCACAACAGGGGAGTCTACGAGCAGTACTTC. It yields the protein CASSHNRGVYEQYF.